The 15 T cell receptor beta chains presented below share a single source sample, sequenced in a study of blood T cell repertoires in COVID-19. The protocol was immunoSEQ multiplex PCR, while the TCRdb copy is restricted to in-frame clones and leaves out a portion. The repertoire holds roughly 97,000 clones, with 75% to 90% as singletons. Sequencing input: peripheral blood. Receptor source: a man aged 55 to 70 with acute or convalescent COVID-19.

The chain carries TRBV10-3 and TRBJ2-5; 8 positions match TRBD1. CDR3 length: 13 amino acids. Germline lookup yields CDR1 ENHRY and CDR2 SYGVKD. Trimming cost V 1 base and J 5 bases; bases outside gene matches: 0. The CDR3 region has the DNA TGTGCCATCAGTGAGTGGGACAGGGAGACCCAGTACTTC. It yields the protein CAISEWDRETQYF.

The chain has TRBV5-1 and TRBJ2-3; tentative D call: TRBD2 (6 bases). Trimming shortened V by 0 bases and J by 1 base, and 9 bases separated the two germline ends. This CDR3 spans 15 amino acids. Germline CDR1 and CDR2: SGHRS and YFSETQ. The CDR3 bases are TGCGCCAGCAGCTTGGAGGCTAGCGGCACAGATACGCAGTATTTT. Translating gives CASSLEASGTDTQYF.

The chain carries TRBV5-6 and TRBJ1-4, with a tentative D call TRBD1 (5 bases). Germline CDR1 and CDR2: SGHDT and YYEEEE. The CDR3 has 15 residues. V lost 4 bases and J 4 bases, leaving 14 bases between the germline ends. The CDR3 bases are TGTGCCAGCAGCCTCCAGGGTTTTGGTAATGAAAAACTGTTTTTT. It yields the protein CASSLQGFGNEKLFF.

J is TRBJ1-2 and V is TRBV7-9; D unclear. V lost 3 bases and J lost 1, with 6 bases in between. Germline V lookup: CDR1 SEHNR, CDR2 FQNEAQ (reference sequence). The CDR3 has 13 amino acids. The CDR3 loop reads CASSLLSNYGYTF. The CDR3 DNA reads TGTGCCAGCAGCTTGCTCAGTAACTATGGCTACACCTTC. Together with reference TRBV7-9 and TRBJ1-2, the CDR3 gives the full variable domain: DTGVSQNPRHKITKRGQNVTFRCDPISEHNRLYWYRQTLGQGPEFLTYFQNEAQLEKSRLLSDRFSAERPKGSFSTLEIQRTEQGDSAMYLCASSLLSNYGYTFGSGTRLTVV.

The chain links TRBV6-5 to TRBJ2-1, with 7 bases that match TRBD2. CDR1 is MNHEY and CDR2 is SVGAGI in the germline V gene. The CDR3 is made up of 15 amino acids. V lost 2 bases and J lost 7; bases outside the gene matches: 8. The chain's CDR3 is CASSYLRTRGNEQFF. The CDR3 DNA follows: TGTGCCAGCAGTTACCTTAGGACTAGGGGAAATGAGCAGTTCTTC.

This clone has just one count. This rearrangement joins TRBV25-1 to TRBJ1-3, with TRBD1 matching 7 bases. The germline V gene has CDR1 MGHDK and CDR2 SYGVNS. This CDR3 contains 15 residues. V dropped 5 bases and J dropped 0; count of bases not matched to a gene: 4. The chain's CDR3 is CASSTGALSGNTIYF. The CDR3 DNA reads as TGTGCCAGCAGTACAGGGGCCCTCTCTGGAAACACCATATATTTT.

V is TRBV15 and J is TRBJ2-5; 7 nucleotides match TRBD2. CDR1 is LNHNV and CDR2 is YYDKDF in the germline V gene (reference sequence). CDR3 length: 13 amino acids. The ends lost 5 bases at V and 2 bases at J; junction bases unmatched: 2. The CDR3 DNA reads TGTGCCACCAGCGACGGGGGGCAAGAGACCCAGTACTTC. This codes for CATSDGGQETQYF.

The chain links TRBV28 to TRBJ2-7; 10 positions match TRBD1. V was clipped by 1 base and J by 3 bases; unmatched bases: 3. CDR1 is MDHEN and CDR2 is SYDVKM in the germline V gene. The length of the CDR3 is 15 residues. The CDR3 DNA sequence: TGTGCCAGCAGTTTATACCGGGACAGGGGCTACGAGCAGTACTTC. Translation: CASSLYRDRGYEQYF.

V is TRBV7-2 and J is TRBJ2-2; D is perhaps TRBD1 (5 bases). This CDR3 has 14 amino acids. Trimming took 1 base from V and 4 from J, leaving 7 bases between them. Per germline, CDR1 SGHTA and CDR2 FQGNSA. CDR3 sequence: CASSLVQGTGELFF. The CDR3 nucleotides are TGTGCCAGCAGCTTAGTCCAGGGCACCGGGGAGCTGTTTTTT.

This rearrangement joins TRBV6-5 to TRBJ1-2; 9 bases map to TRBD1. V shed 6 bases and J 8 bases; nucleotides not matched to a gene: 10. This CDR3 region has 14 residues. Per germline, CDR1 MNHEY and CDR2 SVGAGI. CDR3 in amino acids: CASRQGTGSRGYTF. The CDR3 DNA sequence: TGTGCCAGCAGACAAGGGACAGGGAGTAGGGGCTACACCTTC.

The chain joins TRBV5-1 to TRBJ2-5, with 7 bases that match TRBD2. V dropped 2 bases and J dropped 1; count of bases not matched to a gene: 2. Germline values: CDR1 SGHRS, CDR2 YFSETQ. The CDR3 totals 14 residues. The CDR3 sequence: CASSLSGTQETQYF. The CDR3, as DNA: TGCGCCAGCAGCTTAAGCGGGACCCAAGAGACCCAGTACTTC.

V gene TRBV5-4 combines with J gene TRBJ1-6; D gene uncertain. The V end lost 2 bases, the J end lost 5 bases, and 14 bases lay between the germline ends. CDR1 and CDR2 (germline): SGHNT, YYREEE (reference sequence). This CDR3 has 16 residues. The CDR3 DNA reads as TGTGCCAGCAGCTTCACAATCTCCGTAAATAATTCACCCCTCCACTTT. Residues: CASSFTISVNNSPLHF.

The V call is TRBV7-9, the J call TRBJ2-5; 7 nucleotides align to TRBD2. The V and J ends lost 3 bases and 5 bases, in that order; junction bases with no gene match: 6. The CDR3 totals 14 residues. Germline assignment: CDR1 SEHNR and CDR2 FQNEAQ (reference sequence). The CDR3 DNA reads as TGTGCCAGCAGCTTTGCGGGAGCGGGGGAGACCCAGTACTTC. It encodes CASSFAGAGETQYF.

V and J are TRBV6-2 or TRBV6-3 and TRBJ1-1, with D possibly matching TRBD1 (6 bases). CDR3 length: 14 residues. The germline V gene has CDR1 MNHEY and CDR2 SVGEGT. Trimming took 6 bases from V and 5 from J, leaving 16 bases between them. Here the CDR3 DNA reads TGTGCCAGCAGCTATTCGGGGGGGCGGACTGAAGCTTTCTTT. Its protein is CASSYSGGRTEAFF.

In this sample, this clone turned up once. This chain connects TRBV5-1 to TRBJ2-1; tentatively, D is TRBD1 (6 bases). Looked up from germline, CDR1 is SGHRS and CDR2 is YFSETQ. CDR3 length: 16 residues. Trimming shortened V by 2 bases and J by 0 bases, and 12 bases separated the two germline ends. The CDR3 bases are TGCGCCAGCAGCTTCAGGGACACCGGCTCCTACAATGAGCAGTTCTTC. Protein sequence: CASSFRDTGSYNEQFF. Full variable domain (rest looked up from reference TRBV5-1 and TRBJ2-1): KAGVTQTPRYLIKTRGQQVTLSCSPISGHRSVSWYQQTPGQGLQFLFEYFSETQRNKGNFPGRFSGRQFSNSRSEMNVSTLELGDSALYLCASSFRDTGSYNEQFFGPGTRLTVL.